This T cell receptor (beta chain) was identified in a study of cytomegalovirus exposure and HLA in healthy donors. PCR was performed using 60 Vbeta and 13 Jbeta primers. This table comes from immunoSEQ multiplex PCR, and its TCRdb copy is limited to in-frame clones, with some not included. The sample holds about 160,000 clones, approximately 84% seen once. Turning to this clone: Its cognate antigen is unknown.

Notes on the study in general: According to a later analysis, most TCR beta chains associated with CMV appeared HLA-restricted. As a later analysis showed, a missense DCLRE1C variant was linked to trimming of TCR beta V- and J-genes. Cytomegalovirus association was listed for 150 to 200 TCR beta chains.

CDR3 size: 16 residues. V lost 2 bases and J 8 bases, leaving 19 bases between the germline ends. The germline V gene has CDR1 PRHDT and CDR2 FYEKMQ (reference sequence). The sample comprised PBMCs. The TCR originated in a man between 18 and 35 years old in good health and CMV-seropositive. V and J are TRBV13 and TRBJ2-1; TRBD2 might be the D (6 bases). The CDR3 spells CASSLSGTGGAHEQFF. The CDR3 nucleotides are TGTGCCAGCAGCTTATCGGGGACCGGAGGGGCTCATGAGCAGTTCTTC.